Presented here are 12 T cell receptor beta chains from one specimen sequenced in a study of blood T cell repertoires in COVID-19. The repertoire was sequenced with immunoSEQ multiplex PCR; TCRdb's copy has only in-frame clones and lacks some. The repertoire holds fewer than 200,000 clones, with 76% as singletons. The sample consisted of peripheral blood. The receptors originated from a woman between 45 and 65 years old with active or convalescent COVID-19.

The chain recombines TRBV2 with TRBJ1-3; D perhaps matches TRBD1 (5 bases). CDR3 length equals 20 residues. Deletions cut 4 bases from V and 2 bases from J, with 27 bases between. The germline CDR1 and CDR2 sequences are SNHLY and FYNNEI. The CDR3 DNA is TGTGCCAGCAGTGCTTGGGGCGCGGTTTCTAAAGGCACTCCTGGAAACACCATATATTTT. This encodes CASSAWGAVSKGTPGNTIYF.

The J gene is TRBJ2-1, the V gene TRBV3-1 (or the pseudogene TRBV3-2); 7 nucleotides match TRBD2. Germline CDR1 and CDR2: LGHDT and YNNKEL (reference sequence). The CDR3 is 15 residues long. With V trimmed by 4 bases and J by 0 bases, 3 bases remained unmatched. The CDR3 reads CASSLGTTSYNEQFF. CDR3 sequence (DNA): TGTGCCAGCAGCCTGGGGACTACCTCCTACAATGAGCAGTTCTTC.

This clone occurred a few times. CDR3 nucleotide sequence: TGTGCCTGGAGTGTTGGGGGCCCTGGGGCCAACGTCCTGACTTTC. It is translated as CAWSVGGPGANVLTF. V and J are TRBV30 and TRBJ2-6, with a possible D match to TRBD1 (6 bases). With 0 bases removed from V and 2 bases from J, the gap between germline ends came to 8 bases. Looked up from germline, CDR1 is GTSNPN and CDR2 is SVGIG (reference sequence). The CDR3 sequence is 15 residues long.

This clone was picked up a small number of times. The chain joins TRBV28 to TRBJ1-2; D might be TRBD1 (6 bases). The CDR3 runs 16 residues. Deletions cut 2 bases from V and 6 bases from J, with 19 bases between. Germline V gene lookup returns CDR1 MDHEN and CDR2 SYDVKM. The CDR3 spells CASSLGGGAWRNGYTF. The CDR3 DNA is TGTGCCAGCAGTTTAGGTGGGGGGGCCTGGAGGAATGGCTACACCTTC.

The J gene is TRBJ2-7, the V gene TRBV28, with TRBD2 identical over 7 bases. V was clipped by 3 bases and J by 4 bases; unmatched bases: 9. CDR1 and CDR2 from the germline V gene are MDHEN and SYDVKM. This CDR3 has 15 residues. CDR3 nucleotides: TGTGCCAGCAGTTTGATGGGAGGGCCTTCTTACGAGCAGTACTTC. Its translation: CASSLMGGPSYEQYF.

V gene TRBV19 combines with J gene TRBJ1-4; perhaps TRBD1 as D (6 bases). CDR1 is LNHDA and CDR2 is SQIVND in the germline V gene (reference sequence). Deletions cut 6 bases from V and 7 bases from J, with 15 bases between. CDR3 length equals 14 residues. The DNA for the CDR3 is TGTGCCAGTAGCGAACAGGGCAGCTCTGAAAAACTGTTTTTT. It specifies CASSEQGSSEKLFF. Drawing the rest from reference TRBV19 and TRBJ1-4, the complete variable domain is DGGITQSPKYLFRKEGQNVTLSCEQNLNHDAMYWYRQDPGQGLRLIYYSQIVNDFQKGDIAEGYSVSREKKESFPLTVTSAQKNPTAFYLCASSEQGSSEKLFFGSGTQLSVL.

The chain links TRBV11-3 to TRBJ2-5; D perhaps matches TRBD1 (5 bases). The V and J ends lost 1 base and 5 bases respectively, with 11 bases between them. This CDR3 has 14 amino acids. Germline assignment: CDR1 SGHNT and CDR2 YENEEA. CDR3 DNA sequence: TGTGCCAGCAGCTTAGGAGTTGCAGGGGAGACCCAGTACTTC. Translated, it gives CASSLGVAGETQYF.

The rearrangement links TRBV6-2 or TRBV6-3 to TRBJ1-1; perhaps TRBD1 as D (5 bases). V was trimmed by 5 bases and J by 7 bases, leaving 20 bases between them. CDR3 length: 15 amino acids. Germline assignment: CDR1 MNHEY and CDR2 SVGEGT. The CDR3 sequence: CASSKAGLMRGEAFF. CDR3 in DNA: TGTGCCAGCAGTAAAGCGGGACTGATGCGCGGTGAAGCTTTCTTT.

This clone has a single count. The rearrangement uses TRBV6-1 and TRBJ2-5; tentatively, D is TRBD1 (5 bases). Per the germline V gene, CDR1 is MNHNS and CDR2 is SASEGT. The length of the CDR3 is 17 residues. The V end lost 2 bases, the J end lost 0 bases, and 16 bases lay between the germline ends. The CDR3 coding sequence is TGTGCCAGCAGTGAATTGATGCAGGGTGGGTACCAAGAGACCCAGTACTTC. This encodes CASSELMQGGYQETQYF.

The chain employs TRBV6-5 and TRBJ2-7, with D tentatively TRBD2 (6 bases). The CDR3 runs 15 residues. Trimming shortened V by 6 bases and J by 0 bases, and 15 bases separated the two germline ends. CDR1 MNHEY and CDR2 SVGAGI come from the germline V gene. The CDR3 region is CASSPWGDGSYEQYF. The CDR3 nucleotides are TGTGCCAGCAGCCCCTGGGGGGACGGCTCCTACGAGCAGTACTTC.

The V call is TRBV19, the J call TRBJ1-2, with D maybe TRBD1 (6 bases). The CDR3 runs 17 residues. Trimming shortened V by 3 bases and J by 1 base, and 18 bases separated the two germline ends. From germline, CDR1 is LNHDA and CDR2 SQIVND (reference sequence). DNA of the CDR3: TGTGCCAGTAGTATCTCTCGGGACACCGGAAGTAACTATGGCTACACCTTC. It codes for CASSISRDTGSNYGYTF.

The chain is built from TRBV5-4 and TRBJ2-5; D is perhaps TRBD2 (6 bases). The CDR3 consists of 15 residues. V was pared by 0 bases and J by 0 bases, with 9 bases between. CDR1 and CDR2 (germline): SGHNT, YYREEE (reference sequence). This chain's CDR3 is CASSLEASDQETQYF. The CDR3 coding sequence is TGTGCCAGCAGCTTGGAGGCTAGCGACCAAGAGACCCAGTACTTC. Based on the CDR3 plus reference TRBV5-4 and TRBJ2-5, the full variable domain is ETGVTQSPTHLIKTRGQQVTLRCSSQSGHNTVSWYQQALGQGPQFIFQYYREEENGRGNFPPRFSGLQFPNYSSELNVNALELDDSALYLCASSLEASDQETQYFGPGTRLLVL.